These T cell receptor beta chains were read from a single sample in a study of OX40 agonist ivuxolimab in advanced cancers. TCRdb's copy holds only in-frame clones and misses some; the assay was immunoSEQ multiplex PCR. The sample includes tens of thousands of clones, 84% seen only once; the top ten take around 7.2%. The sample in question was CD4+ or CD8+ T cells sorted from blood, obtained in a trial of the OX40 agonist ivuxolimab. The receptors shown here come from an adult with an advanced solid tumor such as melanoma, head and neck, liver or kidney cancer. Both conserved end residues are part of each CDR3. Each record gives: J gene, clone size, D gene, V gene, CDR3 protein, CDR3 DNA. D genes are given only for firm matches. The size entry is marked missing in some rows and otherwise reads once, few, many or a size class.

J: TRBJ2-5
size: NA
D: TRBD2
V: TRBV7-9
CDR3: CASRASRLADFETQYF
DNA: TGTGCCAGCAGGGCGAGTCGACTAGCGGATTTTGAGACCCAGTACTTC

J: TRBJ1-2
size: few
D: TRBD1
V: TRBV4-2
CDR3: CASSRPGQGARGYTF
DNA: TGTGCCAGCAGCCGCCCGGGACAGGGGGCGCGCGGCTACACCTTC

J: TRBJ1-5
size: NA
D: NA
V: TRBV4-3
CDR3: CASSQGRGSNQPQHF
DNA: TGCGCCAGCAGCCAAGGTCGGGGAAGCAATCAGCCCCAGCATTTT

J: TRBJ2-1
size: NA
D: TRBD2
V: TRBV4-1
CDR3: CASSQEYGGSYNEQFF
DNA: TGCGCCAGCAGCCAAGAATACGGGGGGTCCTACAATGAGCAGTTCTTC

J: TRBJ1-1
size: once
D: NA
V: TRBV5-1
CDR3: CASSPGVGTEAFF
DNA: TGCGCCAGCAGCCCCGGGGTCGGCACTGAAGCTTTCTTT

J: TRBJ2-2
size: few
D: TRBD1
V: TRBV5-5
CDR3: CASSVDRVTGELFF
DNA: TGTGCCAGCAGCGTGGACAGGGTAACCGGGGAGCTGTTTTTT

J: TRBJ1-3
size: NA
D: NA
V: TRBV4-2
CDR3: CASSQATSGNTIYF
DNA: TGTGCCAGCAGCCAAGCGACATCCGGAAACACCATATATTTT

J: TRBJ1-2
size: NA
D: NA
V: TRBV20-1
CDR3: CSAITGMGYTF
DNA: TGCAGTGCCATAACAGGGATGGGCTACACCTTC

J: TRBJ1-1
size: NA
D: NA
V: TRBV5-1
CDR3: CASSLGGDSTEAFF
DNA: TGCGCCAGCAGCTTGGGAGGCGACTCCACTGAAGCTTTCTTT

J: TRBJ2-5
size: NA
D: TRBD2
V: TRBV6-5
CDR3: CASSYSPSGIRETQYF
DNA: TGTGCCAGCAGTTACTCTCCCAGCGGGATACGGGAGACCCAGTACTTC

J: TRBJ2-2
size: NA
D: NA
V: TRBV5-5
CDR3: CASSFLTNTGELFF
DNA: TGTGCCAGCAGCTTTTTAACGAACACCGGGGAGCTGTTTTTT

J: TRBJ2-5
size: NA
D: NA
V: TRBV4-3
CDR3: CASSQVRQETQYF
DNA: TGCGCCAGCAGCCAAGTCCGGCAAGAGACCCAGTACTTC

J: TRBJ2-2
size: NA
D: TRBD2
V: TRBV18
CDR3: CASSPPRTSGGYTGELFF
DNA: TGTGCCAGCTCACCACCGCGGACTAGCGGGGGGTACACCGGGGAGCTGTTTTTT

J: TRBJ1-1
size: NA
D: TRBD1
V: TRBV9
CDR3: CASRAGTGENTEAFF
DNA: TGTGCCAGCAGGGCTGGGACAGGGGAAAACACTGAAGCTTTCTTT

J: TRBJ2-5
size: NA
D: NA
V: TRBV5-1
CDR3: CASSLDRVETQYF
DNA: TGCGCCAGCAGCTTGGACAGGGTAGAGACCCAGTACTTC

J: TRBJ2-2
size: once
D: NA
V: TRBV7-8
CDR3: CASSWGLQVGELFF
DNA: TGTGCCAGCAGCTGGGGACTCCAGGTCGGGGAGCTGTTTTTT

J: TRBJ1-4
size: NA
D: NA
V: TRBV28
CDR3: CASSLVGLGEKLFF
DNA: TGTGCCAGCAGTTTAGTGGGGCTCGGTGAAAAACTGTTTTTT

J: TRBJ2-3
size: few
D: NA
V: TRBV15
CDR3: CATSVSTDTQYF
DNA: TGTGCCACCAGCGTGAGCACAGATACGCAGTATTTT

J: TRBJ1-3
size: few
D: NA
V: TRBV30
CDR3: CAWKGPGGISGNTIYF
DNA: TGTGCCTGGAAAGGCCCGGGGGGCATTTCTGGAAACACCATATATTTT

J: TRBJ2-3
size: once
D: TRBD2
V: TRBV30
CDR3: CAWSSGTSGGTTDTQYF
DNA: TGTGCCTGGAGTTCCGGGACTAGCGGGGGGACCACAGATACGCAGTATTTT

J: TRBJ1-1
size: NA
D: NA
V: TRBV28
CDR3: CASSSLGGRLRTEAFF
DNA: TGTGCCAGCAGCTCTTTGGGGGGGCGCCTTCGGACTGAAGCTTTCTTT

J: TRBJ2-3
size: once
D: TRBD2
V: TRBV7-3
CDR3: CASSSLAGGSTDTQYF
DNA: TGTGCCAGCAGCTCCTTAGCGGGGGGGAGCACAGATACGCAGTATTTT

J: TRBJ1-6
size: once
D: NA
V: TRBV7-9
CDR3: CASSSSWTELEHSPLHF
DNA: TGTGCCAGCAGCTCATCATGGACCGAACTTGAGCATTCACCCCTCCACTTT

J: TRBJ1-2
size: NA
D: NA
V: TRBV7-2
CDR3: CASSLGLFEGYTF
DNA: TGTGCCAGCAGCCTAGGACTTTTCGAGGGCTACACCTTC

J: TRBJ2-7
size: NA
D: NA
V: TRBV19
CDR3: CASSTRADSYEQYF
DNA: TGTGCCAGTAGTACAAGAGCGGACTCCTACGAGCAGTACTTC

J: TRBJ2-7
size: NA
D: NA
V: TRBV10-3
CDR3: CAISETPGGFYEQYF
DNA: TGTGCCATCAGTGAGACACCCGGGGGATTCTACGAGCAGTACTTC

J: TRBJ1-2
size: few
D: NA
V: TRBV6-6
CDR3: CASSYGGAGGSYTF
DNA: TGTGCCAGCAGTTATGGAGGGGCAGGAGGGAGCTACACCTTC

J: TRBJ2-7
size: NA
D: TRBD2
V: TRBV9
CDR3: CASSPGGLRRYEQYF
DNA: TGTGCCAGCAGCCCGGGGGGACTCAGGCGCTACGAGCAGTACTTC

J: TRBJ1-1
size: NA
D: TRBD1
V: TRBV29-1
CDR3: CSVERQGATEAFF
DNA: TGCAGCGTTGAACGACAGGGGGCGACTGAAGCTTTCTTT

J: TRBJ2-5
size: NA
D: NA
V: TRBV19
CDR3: CASSHRAWETQYF
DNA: TGTGCCAGTAGCCACAGGGCTTGGGAGACCCAGTACTTC

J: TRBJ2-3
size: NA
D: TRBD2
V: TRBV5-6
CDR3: CASSLVGLAGEDTQYF
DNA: TGTGCCAGCAGCTTGGTCGGACTAGCGGGAGAGGATACGCAGTATTTT

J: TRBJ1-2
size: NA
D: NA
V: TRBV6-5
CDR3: CASSLDSYGYTF
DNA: TGTGCCAGCAGTTTGGACAGCTATGGCTACACCTTC

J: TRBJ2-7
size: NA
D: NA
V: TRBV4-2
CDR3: CASSHSGGGVGEQYF
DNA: TGTGCCAGCAGCCACTCAGGGGGGGGAGTAGGAGAGCAGTACTTC

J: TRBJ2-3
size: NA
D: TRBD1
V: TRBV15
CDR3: CATLRTGLTDTQYF
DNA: TGTGCCACACTTCGGACAGGTCTCACAGATACGCAGTATTTT

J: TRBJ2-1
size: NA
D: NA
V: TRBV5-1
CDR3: CASRSTPAAYNEQFF
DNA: TGCGCCAGCAGATCAACCCCGGCAGCCTACAATGAGCAGTTCTTC

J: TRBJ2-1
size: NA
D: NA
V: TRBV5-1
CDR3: CASSLSLQSYNEQFF
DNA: TGCGCCAGCAGCTTGTCTTTACAGTCCTACAATGAGCAGTTCTTC

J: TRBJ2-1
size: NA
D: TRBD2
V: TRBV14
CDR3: CASSQARLAGDNEQFF
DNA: TGTGCCAGCAGCCAAGCCCGACTAGCGGGAGACAATGAGCAGTTCTTC

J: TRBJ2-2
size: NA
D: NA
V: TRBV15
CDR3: CATGVGIRAGELFF
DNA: TGTGCCACCGGGGTAGGGATTAGGGCCGGGGAGCTGTTTTTT

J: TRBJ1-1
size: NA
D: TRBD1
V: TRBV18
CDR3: CASSRGQDREAFF
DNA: TGTGCCAGCTCACGGGGCCAGGACAGGGAAGCTTTCTTT

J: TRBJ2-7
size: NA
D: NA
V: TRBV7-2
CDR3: CASSFSQGYEQYF
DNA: TGTGCCAGCAGCTTTTCCCAGGGGTACGAGCAGTACTTC

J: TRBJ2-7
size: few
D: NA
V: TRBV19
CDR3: CASSIPGMSYEQYF
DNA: TGTGCCAGTAGTATTCCAGGAATGTCCTACGAGCAGTACTTC